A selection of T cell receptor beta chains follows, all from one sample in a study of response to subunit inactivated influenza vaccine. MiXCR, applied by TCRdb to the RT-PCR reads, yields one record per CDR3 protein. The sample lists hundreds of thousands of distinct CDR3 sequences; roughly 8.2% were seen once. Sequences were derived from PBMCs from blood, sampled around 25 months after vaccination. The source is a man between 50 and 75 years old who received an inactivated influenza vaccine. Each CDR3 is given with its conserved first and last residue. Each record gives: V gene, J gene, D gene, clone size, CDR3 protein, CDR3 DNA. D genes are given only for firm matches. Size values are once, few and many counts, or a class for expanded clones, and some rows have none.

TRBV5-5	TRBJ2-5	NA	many	CASSLTGYQETQYF	TGTGCCAGCAGCTTGACAGGGTACCAAGAGACCCAGTACTTC
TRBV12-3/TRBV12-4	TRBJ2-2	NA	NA	CASSLYEGLPNTGELFF	TGTGCCAGCAGTTTATACGAAGGCCTTCCGAACACCGGGGAGCTGTTTTTT
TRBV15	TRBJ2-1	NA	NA	CATSRANGQQFF	TGTGCCACCAGCAGAGCAAACGGGCAGCAGTTCTTC
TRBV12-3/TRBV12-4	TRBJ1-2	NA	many	CASAYGWGLGGYTF	TGTGCCAGCGCCTATGGGTGGGGGCTAGGTGGCTACACCTTC
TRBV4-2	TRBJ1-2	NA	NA	CASSQDLDSWGYTF	TGTGCCAGCAGCCAAGATCTTGACAGCTGGGGCTACACCTTC
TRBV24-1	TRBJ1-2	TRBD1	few	CATSSTGDMGYTF	TGTGCCACCTCTTCGACAGGGGACATGGGCTACACCTTC
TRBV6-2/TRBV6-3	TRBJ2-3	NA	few	CASRTTRGGTDTQYF	TGTGCCAGCAGGACTACGCGCGGTGGCACAGATACGCAGTATTTT
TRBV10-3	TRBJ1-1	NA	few	CAISESEFSSNTEAFF	TGTGCCATCAGTGAGTCCGAGTTTAGCTCGAACACTGAAGCTTTCTTT
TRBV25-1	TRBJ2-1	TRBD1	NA	CASSAPTGGVGNNEQFF	TGTGCCAGCAGTGCTCCAACAGGGGGCGTTGGAAATAATGAGCAGTTCTTC
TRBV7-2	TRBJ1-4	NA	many	CASSSAVGRANEKLFF	TGTGCCAGCAGCTCAGCCGTTGGGAGAGCTAATGAAAAACTGTTTTTT
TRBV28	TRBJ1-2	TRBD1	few	CASNFGQAAYGYTF	TGTGCCAGCAATTTCGGACAGGCTGCCTATGGCTACACCTTC
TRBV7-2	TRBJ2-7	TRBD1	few	CASRVGTGAYEQYF	TGTGCCAGCAGAGTCGGGACAGGGGCTTACGAGCAGTACTTC
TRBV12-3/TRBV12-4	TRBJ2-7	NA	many	CASSSGAYEQYF	TGTGCCAGCAGTTCAGGGGCCTACGAGCAGTACTTC
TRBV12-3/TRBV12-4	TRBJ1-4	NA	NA	CASSLWGAGNEKLFF	TGTGCCAGCAGTTTATGGGGGGCTGGTAATGAAAAACTGTTTTTT
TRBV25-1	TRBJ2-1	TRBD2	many	CASSARGGSEQFF	TGTGCCAGCAGTGCTCGGGGGGGCAGTGAGCAGTTCTTC